This entry lists 19 T cell receptor beta chains sequenced from one sample in a study of radiation and T cells in renal cell carcinoma. The time point: baseline pretreatment blood. Noted treatment: 15 Gy SBRT to primary tumor, nephrectomy 4 weeks later. Produced via immunoSEQ multiplex PCR; TCRdb's table is partial and in-frame only. The table lists about 150,000 clones, roughly nine tenths of them singletons, with 3.5% to 5% in the top ten. The sequenced sample was blood, obtained from a patient whose treatment included radiotherapy and nephrectomy. All receptors derive from a woman in her seventies with renal cell carcinoma.

This rearrangement joins TRBV28 to TRBJ1-2; D is uncertain. The ends were cut back, 8 bases at V and 4 bases at J, with 17 bases in the middle. Germline CDR1 MDHEN, CDR2 SYDVKM. The CDR3 length is 14 residues. This CDR3 is CASVPGGQVYGYTF. CDR3 coding DNA: TGTGCCAGCGTTCCGGGTGGGCAGGTCTATGGCTACACCTTC.

This rearrangement joins TRBV29-1 to TRBJ2-2; D is possibly TRBD2 (5 bases). Trimming took 0 bases from V and 0 from J, leaving 8 bases between them. Germline assignment: CDR1 SQVTM and CDR2 ANQGSEA. This CDR3 comprises 15 residues. The CDR3 protein is CSVEDGSANTGELFF. CDR3 DNA sequence: TGCAGCGTTGAAGATGGTAGCGCGAACACCGGGGAGCTGTTTTTT.

The chain uses TRBV19 and TRBJ2-7; 9 nucleotides agree with TRBD1. The V gene's germline CDR1 is LNHDA and CDR2 SQIVND (reference sequence). The V segment lost 3 bases and the J segment 6 bases; nucleotides outside the gene matches: 9. The CDR3 is 15 residues long. DNA for the CDR3: TGTGCCAGTAGTATTAGTGGGGACAGGGTGAGCGAGCAGTACTTC. Translated, it gives CASSISGDRVSEQYF.

The CDR3 region has the DNA TGCGCCAGCAGCTTCAGAGGGGCGGAGGGCTACACCTTC. Encoded protein: CASSFRGAEGYTF. This chain uses TRBV5-1 with TRBJ1-2; a possible D gene is TRBD1 (5 bases). Per germline, CDR1 SGHRS and CDR2 YFSETQ. The V gene lost 2 bases and the J gene lost 8 bases, with 13 bases spanning the gap. The CDR3 spans 13 residues.

The chain uses TRBV7-2 and TRBJ2-7; 9 bases are shared with TRBD2. The germline V gene has CDR1 SGHTA and CDR2 FQGNSA. The CDR3 totals 17 residues. Losses at the gene ends were 0 bases for V and 0 bases for J; bases not matched to a gene: 6. The CDR3 DNA reads as TGTGCCAGCAGCTTAGCGCCTAGCGGGGTTCTCTCCTACGAGCAGTACTTC. It codes for CASSLAPSGVLSYEQYF.

The count of this clone is one. This sequence joins TRBV7-2 and TRBJ2-7; D gene uncertain. From germline, CDR1 is SGHTA and CDR2 FQGNSA. V lost 1 base to trimming and J lost 0 bases, with 13 bases between them. CDR3 length: 16 amino acids. CDR3 bases: TGTGCCAGCAGCTTAGGCCCGATTACCAGCTCCTACGAGCAGTACTTC. Its translation is CASSLGPITSSYEQYF.

The J gene is TRBJ1-2, the V gene TRBV19; TRBD1 aligns across 9 bases. The CDR3 sequence is 15 residues long. Germline assignment: CDR1 LNHDA and CDR2 SQIVND (reference sequence). With V trimmed by 5 bases and J by 5 bases, 9 bases remained unmatched. CDR3 sequence reads: CASSETGTGLYGYTF. The DNA for the CDR3 is TGTGCCAGTAGTGAAACCGGGACAGGGCTTTATGGCTACACCTTC. Full variable domain (remainder filled in from reference TRBV19 and TRBJ1-2): DGGITQSPKYLFRKEGQNVTLSCEQNLNHDAMYWYRQDPGQGLRLIYYSQIVNDFQKGDIAEGYSVSREKKESFPLTVTSAQKNPTAFYLCASSETGTGLYGYTFGSGTRLTVV.

The rearrangement joins TRBV2 to TRBJ1-2; D gene uncertain. CDR1 SNHLY and CDR2 FYNNEI come from the germline V gene. The ends were cut back, 1 base at V and 7 bases at J, with 4 bases in the middle. The CDR3 is 11 amino acids. CDR3 in DNA: TGTGCCAGCAGTGAAGTAGGTGGCTACACCTTC. Amino acid sequence: CASSEVGGYTF.

V is TRBV10-3 and J is TRBJ2-7, with 11 nucleotides matching TRBD2. CDR3 length: 14 amino acids. CDR1 and CDR2 (germline): ENHRY, SYGVKD. The J segment lost 2 bases and the V segment lost 6 bases, leaving 3 bases of the junction unmatched. Here the CDR3 reads CAIRLSGGAYEQYF. CDR3 nucleotide sequence: TGTGCCATCAGGCTTAGCGGGGGGGCCTACGAGCAGTACTTC.

The chain joins TRBV7-2 to TRBJ2-7; D not resolved. The CDR3 consists of 13 residues. Germline CDR1 SGHTA, CDR2 FQGNSA. V was trimmed by 5 bases and J by 2 bases, leaving 10 bases between them. In DNA, the CDR3 is TGTGCCAGCAGCGCTCCAATGGCCTACGAGCAGTACTTC. Translation: CASSAPMAYEQYF.

With respect to this clone: Other DNA sequences from this sample encode an identical CDR3 as well. The chain joins TRBV29-1 to TRBJ2-1; D gene uncertain. Per germline, CDR1 SQVTM and CDR2 ANQGSEA. Trimming took 1 base from V and 6 from J, leaving 10 bases between them. The CDR3 consists of 13 residues. CDR3 amino acids: CSVEGAGGNEQFF. The CDR3 region has the DNA TGCAGCGTTGAAGGGGCAGGTGGCAATGAGCAGTTCTTC.

The chain carries TRBV25-1 and TRBJ2-7; 9 bases are a match to TRBD1. Germline CDR1 and CDR2: MGHDK and SYGVNS. Losses at the gene ends were 5 bases for V and 10 bases for J; bases not matched to a gene: 3. The CDR3 loop spans 11 amino acids. CDR3: CASSRQGGQYF. As DNA, the CDR3 is TGTGCCAGCAGTCGACAGGGGGGACAGTACTTC.

V and J are TRBV6-1 and TRBJ2-6, with D possibly being TRBD1 (5 bases). The CDR3 is made up of 14 amino acids. From germline, CDR1 is MNHNS and CDR2 SASEGT. Trimming took off 3 bases at V and 4 bases at J, with 7 bases between the two ends. The CDR3, as DNA: TGTGCCAGCAGTGAGGGGCAAGGGGCCAACGTCCTGACTTTC. This encodes CASSEGQGANVLTF.

This chain uses TRBV10-1 with TRBJ1-3; no reliable D call. Germline V lookup: CDR1 WNHNN, CDR2 SYGVQD (reference sequence). Trimming removed 6 bases at V and 2 bases at J, with 26 bases between. This CDR3 spans 19 amino acids. In DNA form, the CDR3 reads TGCGCCAGCAGGCTTCCGGAATACGATATGAGCGGTGCTGGAAACACCATATATTTT. Translated: CASRLPEYDMSGAGNTIYF.

The chain joins TRBV15 to TRBJ2-3, with D perhaps TRBD2 (6 bases). The germline CDR1 and CDR2 sequences are LNHNV and YYDKDF (reference sequence). The CDR3 is 15 amino acids. V was trimmed by 3 bases and J by 2 bases, leaving 12 bases between them. The CDR3 region is CATSSRGTYTDTQYF. Here the CDR3 DNA reads TGTGCCACCAGCAGTCGGGGGACCTACACAGATACGCAGTATTTT.

The gene calls are TRBV15 and TRBJ2-6; D is unclear. From germline, CDR1 is LNHNV and CDR2 YYDKDF (reference sequence). Trimming stripped 0 bases from V and 3 bases from J, with 6 bases between. This CDR3 is 15 amino acids long. CDR3 in amino acids: CATSRERHGANVLTF. For the CDR3, the DNA is TGTGCCACCAGCAGAGAGCGGCATGGGGCCAACGTCCTGACTTTC.

The chain combines TRBV5-8 with TRBJ2-2; D not certain. V lost 1 base and J lost 5, with 6 bases in between. Looked up from germline, CDR1 is SGHTS and CDR2 is YDEGEE. The CDR3 consists of 13 residues. CDR3 DNA: TGTGCCAGCAGCTTGTCAATTACCGGGGAGCTGTTTTTT. This translates into CASSLSITGELFF.

The chain links TRBV6-5 to TRBJ2-1; 12 positions agree with TRBD2. This CDR3 comprises 14 residues. Germline V gene sequence: CDR1 MNHEY, CDR2 SVGAGI. V shed 2 bases and J 9 bases; nucleotides not matched to a gene: 2. CDR3 in amino acids: CASSYGLAGSEQFF. DNA of the CDR3: TGTGCCAGCAGTTACGGACTAGCGGGGAGTGAGCAGTTCTTC.

The rearrangement joins TRBV9 to TRBJ1-2; D gene ambiguous. V dropped 0 bases and J dropped 5 bases, with 20 bases sitting between them. Germline V CDR1 and CDR2: SGDLS, YYNGEE. This CDR3 comprises 17 residues. The CDR3 protein is CASSVVPQDLSRYGYTF. The DNA of the CDR3 is TGTGCCAGCAGCGTAGTTCCCCAGGACCTTTCCCGATATGGCTACACCTTC. The full variable domain, its missing parts supplied by reference TRBV9 and TRBJ1-2, is DSGVTQTPKHLITATGQRVTLRCSPRSGDLSVYWYQQSLDQGLQFLIQYYNGEERAKGNILERFSAQQFPDLHSELNLSSLELGDSALYFCASSVVPQDLSRYGYTFGSGTRLTVV.